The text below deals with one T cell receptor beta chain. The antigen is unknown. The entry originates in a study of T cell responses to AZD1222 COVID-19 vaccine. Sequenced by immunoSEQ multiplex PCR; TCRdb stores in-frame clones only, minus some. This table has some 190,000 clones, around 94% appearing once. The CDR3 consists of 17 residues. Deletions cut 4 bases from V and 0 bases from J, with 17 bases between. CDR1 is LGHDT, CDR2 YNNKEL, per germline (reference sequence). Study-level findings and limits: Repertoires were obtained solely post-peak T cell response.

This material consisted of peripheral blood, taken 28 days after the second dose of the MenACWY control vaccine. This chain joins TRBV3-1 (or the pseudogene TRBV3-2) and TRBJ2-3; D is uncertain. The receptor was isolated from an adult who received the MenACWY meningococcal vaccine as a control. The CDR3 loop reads CASSPARRSYSTDTQYF. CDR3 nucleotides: TGTGCCAGCAGCCCTGCCCGGCGGAGCTATAGCACAGATACGCAGTATTTT.